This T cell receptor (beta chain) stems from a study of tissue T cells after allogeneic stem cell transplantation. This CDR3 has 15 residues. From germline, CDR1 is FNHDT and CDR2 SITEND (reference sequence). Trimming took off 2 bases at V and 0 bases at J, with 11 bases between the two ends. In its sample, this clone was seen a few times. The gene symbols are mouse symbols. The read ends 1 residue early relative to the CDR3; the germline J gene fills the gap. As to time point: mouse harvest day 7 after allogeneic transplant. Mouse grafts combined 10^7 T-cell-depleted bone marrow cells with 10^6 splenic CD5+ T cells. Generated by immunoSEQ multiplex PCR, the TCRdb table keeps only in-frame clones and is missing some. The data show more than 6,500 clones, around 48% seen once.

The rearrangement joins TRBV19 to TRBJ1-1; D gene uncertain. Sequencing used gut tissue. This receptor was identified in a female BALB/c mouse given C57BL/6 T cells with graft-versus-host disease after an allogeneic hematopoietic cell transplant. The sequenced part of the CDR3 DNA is TGTGCCAGCAGTATTCTGGGTTCTGCAAACACAGAAGTCTTC. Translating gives CASSILGSANTEVF. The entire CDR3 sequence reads CASSILGSANTEVFF.